These 27 T cell receptor beta chains were all obtained from the same sample, sequenced in a study of blood T cell dynamics during melanoma immunotherapy. Libraries were prepared by immunoSEQ multiplex PCR; TCRdb keeps only in-frame clonotypes and omits some of them. Altogether 9,900 or so clones are present, roughly 80% being singletons, with the ten largest covering 20% to 25%. As to time point: week 3, after first cycle of checkpoint inhibitor. The sequencing here drew on blood, taken from a patient treated with checkpoint blockade. The receptors originated from a human donor with melanoma.

The chain links TRBV6-1 to TRBJ1-1, with D possibly TRBD1 on 5 matching bases. The CDR3 spans 14 residues. Between the trimmed V and J ends, which lost 5 bases and 8 bases, there was a span of 18 bases. The V gene's germline CDR1 is MNHNS and CDR2 SASEGT. CDR3 sequence (DNA): TGTGCCAGCAGTCTAAGGGACCGTCGCGTAGAAGCTTTCTTT. It specifies CASSLRDRRVEAFF.

A single count supports this clone. The chain joins TRBV9 to TRBJ1-2, with 8 bases identical to TRBD1. V shed 4 bases, J shed 3 bases, and the junction held 5 bases outside the gene matches. Germline-derived CDR1 and CDR2 are SGDLS and YYNGEE. The CDR3 has 14 residues. CDR3 amino acids: CASSTGQADYGYTF. CDR3 DNA: TGTGCCAGCAGCACGGGACAGGCAGACTATGGCTACACCTTC.

This chain connects TRBV6-5 to TRBJ1-1; TRBD1 matches at 7 bases. V lost 4 bases to trimming and J lost 2 bases; unmatched junction nucleotides: 10. CDR3 length equals 16 residues. Germline lookup yields CDR1 MNHEY and CDR2 SVGAGI. Here the CDR3 DNA reads TGTGCCAGCAGTTCACAACCAGGGGGAGGTAACACTGAAGCTTTCTTT. This codes for CASSSQPGGGNTEAFF.

This chain connects TRBV7-2 to TRBJ2-1, with 11 bases identical to TRBD2. The trim removed 6 bases at V and 4 bases at J, leaving 5 bases unmatched. Germline-derived CDR1 and CDR2 are SGHTA and FQGNSA. The CDR3 runs to 15 residues. The CDR3 here is CASSSGRATYNEQFF. CDR3 sequence (DNA): TGTGCCAGCAGTAGCGGGAGGGCGACGTACAATGAGCAGTTCTTC.

The rearrangement links TRBV28 to TRBJ1-3; a possible D gene is TRBD1 (5 bases). Germline values: CDR1 MDHEN, CDR2 SYDVKM. Between the trimmed V and J ends, which lost 4 bases and 0 bases, there was a span of 13 bases. This CDR3 is 16 amino acids long. The CDR3 nucleotides read TGTGCCAGCAGTTCGGGGGGTGCCTTCTCTGGAAACACCATATATTTT. Protein sequence: CASSSGGAFSGNTIYF.

The chain employs TRBV6-1 and TRBJ1-4; D uncertain. Germline V lookup: CDR1 MNHNS, CDR2 SASEGT. The V end was cut by 5 bases, the J end by 8 bases, with 12 bases between. CDR3 length: 13 residues. The CDR3 reads CASSSSVWEKLFF. In DNA, the CDR3 is TGTGCCAGCAGTTCCAGCGTGTGGGAAAAACTGTTTTTT.

The chain is built from TRBV5-8 and TRBJ2-1; TRBD2 matches at 13 bases. V shed 1 base and J 8 bases; nucleotides not matched to a gene: 6. The germline CDR1 and CDR2 sequences are SGHTS and YDEGEE. The CDR3 contains 16 residues. CDR3 protein: CASSLMGLAGFYEQFF. The CDR3 bases are TGTGCCAGCAGCTTGATGGGACTAGCGGGATTCTATGAGCAGTTCTTC. Full variable domain (rest looked up from reference TRBV5-8 and TRBJ2-1): EAGVTQSPTHLIKTRGQQATLRCSPISGHTSVYWYQQALGLGLQFLLWYDEGEERNRGNFPPRFSGRQFPNYSSELNVNALELEDSALYLCASSLMGLAGFYEQFFGPGTRLTVL.

This clone was seen just once. The V and J genes are TRBV29-1 and TRBJ2-7; D is unclear. Trimming shortened V by 2 bases and J by 3 bases, and 8 bases separated the two germline ends. The CDR3 runs to 12 residues. Germline V gene data show CDR1 as SQVTM and CDR2 as ANQGSEA. The chain's CDR3 is CSVEPGNYEQYF. The CDR3 bases are TGCAGCGTTGAACCTGGAAACTACGAGCAGTACTTC.

The J gene is TRBJ2-5, the V gene TRBV18, with a possible D match to TRBD1 (6 bases). The CDR3 is made up of 13 amino acids. The germline CDR1 and CDR2 sequences are KGHSH and LQKENI. The V end was cut by 5 bases, the J end by 5 bases, with 12 bases between. CDR3 amino acids: CASSGQSLETQYF. The CDR3, as DNA: TGTGCCAGCTCAGGACAGTCTTTGGAGACCCAGTACTTC. Together with reference TRBV18 and TRBJ2-5, the CDR3 gives the full variable domain: NAGVMQNPRHLVRRRGQEARLRCSPMKGHSHVYWYRQLPEEGLKFMVYLQKENIIDESGMPKERFSAEFPKEGPSILRIQQVVRGDSAAYFCASSGQSLETQYFGPGTRLLVL.

This chain links TRBV6-1 with TRBJ1-2; 12 nucleotides align to TRBD1. Germline V gene lookup returns CDR1 MNHNS and CDR2 SASEGT. The CDR3 has 16 residues. Unmatched junction bases numbered 1, after V lost 0 bases and J lost 2 bases. The CDR3 nucleotides are TGTGCCAGCAGTGAAGCGGGGACAGGGGGCAACTATGGCTACACCTTC. Its protein product is CASSEAGTGGNYGYTF.

This clone was picked up one time. The rearrangement uses TRBV5-6 and TRBJ1-5; 7 bases line up with TRBD1. CDR3 length equals 14 residues. V was pared by 4 bases and J by 3 bases, with 4 bases of the junction left unmatched. Germline V lookup: CDR1 SGHDT, CDR2 YYEEEE. For the CDR3, the DNA is TGTGCCAGCAGCCAACAGGGGTCCAATCAGCCCCAGCATTTT. Protein sequence: CASSQQGSNQPQHF.

This chain uses TRBV30 with TRBJ2-1, with 9 bases fitting TRBD1. The CDR3 runs to 14 residues. With 5 bases clipped from V and 2 bases from J, the junction kept 4 bases outside the gene matches. The germline CDR1 and CDR2 sequences are GTSNPN and SVGIG (reference sequence). CDR3: CAWHRDRAYNEQFF. The CDR3 DNA reads as TGTGCCTGGCACCGGGACAGGGCCTACAATGAGCAGTTCTTC.

The V and J genes are TRBV5-1 and TRBJ2-1; D remains unclear. Trimming pared 0 bases from V and 0 bases from J, leaving 7 bases between. The CDR3 runs 15 residues. Germline V gene data show CDR1 as SGHRS and CDR2 as YFSETQ. As DNA, the CDR3 is TGCGCCAGCAGCTTGGATAGTGCCTCCTACAATGAGCAGTTCTTC. Its translation: CASSLDSASYNEQFF. Using reference TRBV5-1 and TRBJ2-1 for the parts outside the CDR3, the full variable domain is KAGVTQTPRYLIKTRGQQVTLSCSPISGHRSVSWYQQTPGQGLQFLFEYFSETQRNKGNFPGRFSGRQFSNSRSEMNVSTLELGDSALYLCASSLDSASYNEQFFGPGTRLTVL.

The chain joins TRBV4-3 to TRBJ2-1; 9 bases align to TRBD2. This CDR3 is 17 amino acids long. Germline V lookup: CDR1 LGHNA, CDR2 YSLEER. V shed 0 bases and J 8 bases; nucleotides not matched to a gene: 11. CDR3 protein: CASSQDREASGIDEQFF. The CDR3 nucleotides read TGCGCCAGCAGCCAAGATAGGGAAGCTAGCGGGATCGATGAGCAGTTCTTC.

This clone was detected once. The chain is built from TRBV16 and TRBJ2-5; D is perhaps TRBD2 (7 bases). The CDR3 spans 15 residues. Per the germline V gene, CDR1 is KGHSY and CDR2 is FQNENV. V was pared by 4 bases and J by 5 bases, with 17 bases between. CDR3 DNA: TGTGCCAGCAGCCGCCAGACGGGGGGCCTTGAGACCCAGTACTTC. Amino acids: CASSRQTGGLETQYF.

The chain is built from TRBV28 and TRBJ1-2; possibly TRBD1 for D (5 bases). Trimming stripped 4 bases from V and 8 bases from J, with 29 bases between. CDR1 and CDR2 from the germline V gene are MDHEN and SYDVKM. CDR3 length: 18 amino acids. Here the CDR3 reads CASSSTGPSRGELKGYTF. DNA for the CDR3: TGTGCCAGCAGTTCCACTGGGCCCTCACGGGGGGAATTGAAAGGCTACACCTTC.

This sequence joins TRBV5-1 and TRBJ2-7; D gene ambiguous. With 0 bases removed from V and 0 bases from J, the gap between germline ends came to 4 bases. Germline V CDR1 and CDR2: SGHRS, YFSETQ. This CDR3 spans 13 amino acids. The CDR3 DNA sequence: TGCGCCAGCAGCTTGGTGGCCTCCTACGAGCAGTACTTC. It codes for CASSLVASYEQYF.

J is TRBJ2-5 and V is TRBV30, with D perhaps matching TRBD1 (6 bases). CDR3 size: 12 residues. The V end lost 0 bases, the J end lost 4 bases, and 6 bases lay between the germline ends. Germline lookup yields CDR1 GTSNPN and CDR2 SVGIG (reference sequence). CDR3 region: CAWSVGGETQYF. The CDR3, as DNA: TGTGCCTGGAGTGTAGGGGGAGAGACCCAGTACTTC.

The chain carries TRBV7-9 and TRBJ1-1; no reliable D call. V lost 5 bases and J lost 0, with 13 bases in between. This CDR3 is 15 amino acids long. The V gene's germline CDR1 is SEHNR and CDR2 FQNEAQ (reference sequence). DNA for the CDR3: TGTGCCAGCAGCCCCGAGGGTACCATGAACACTGAAGCTTTCTTT. Translated: CASSPEGTMNTEAFF.

V and J are TRBV7-2 and TRBJ1-5; D perhaps matches TRBD1 (6 bases). The ends were cut back, 1 base at V and 5 bases at J, with 9 bases in the middle. The CDR3 is 14 amino acids. Looked up from germline, CDR1 is SGHTA and CDR2 is FQGNSA. The CDR3 DNA sequence: TGTGCCAGCAGCTTAGTGGACAGTTATCAGCCCCAGCATTTT. Protein: CASSLVDSYQPQHF.

This clone was counted between two and nine times. The CDR3 region is CATSRPRDYGYTF. As DNA, the CDR3 is TGTGCCACCAGCAGACCTAGGGACTATGGCTACACCTTC. V is TRBV15 and J is TRBJ1-2; D remains unclear. Germline V gene lookup returns CDR1 LNHNV and CDR2 YYDKDF (reference sequence). The V and J ends lost 2 bases and 3 bases respectively, with 7 bases between them. The CDR3 contains 13 residues.

This clone was counted once. The CDR3 sequence: CASSPLKTGVPNNEQFF. As DNA, the CDR3 is TGTGCCAGCAGTCCTCTTAAGACAGGGGTCCCAAACAATGAGCAGTTCTTC. The rearrangement joins TRBV28 to TRBJ2-1, with 8 bases lining up with TRBD1. From germline, CDR1 is MDHEN and CDR2 SYDVKM. The CDR3 extends over 17 amino acids. V shed 5 bases and J 5 bases; nucleotides not matched to a gene: 14. Full variable domain (remainder filled in from reference TRBV28 and TRBJ2-1): DVKVTQSSRYLVKRTGEKVFLECVQDMDHENMFWYRQDPGLGLRLIYFSYDVKMKEKGDIPEGYSVSREKKERFSLILESASTNQTSMYLCASSPLKTGVPNNEQFFGPGTRLTVL.

This clone was seen more than once but under ten times. The chain carries TRBV2 and TRBJ1-5; tentative D call: TRBD1 (5 bases). The CDR3 contains 13 residues. V lost 7 bases and J 4 bases, leaving 11 bases between the germline ends. Germline V CDR1 and CDR2: SNHLY, FYNNEI. The CDR3 here is CASTGKFNQPQHF. For the CDR3, the DNA is TGTGCCAGCACAGGGAAGTTTAATCAGCCCCAGCATTTT. The variable domain in full, with the rest retrieved from reference TRBV2 and TRBJ1-5, is EPEVTQTPSHQVTQMGQEVILRCVPISNHLYFYWYRQILGQKVEFLVSFYNNEISEKSEIFDDQFSVERPDGSNFTLKIRSTKLEDSAMYFCASTGKFNQPQHFGDGTRLSIL.

The chain uses TRBV7-9 and TRBJ1-1; the D is unclear. Per the germline V gene, CDR1 is SEHNR and CDR2 is FQNEAQ (reference sequence). V was cut by 5 bases and J by 5 bases, with 6 bases left in between. The CDR3 sequence is 11 residues long. The CDR3 loop reads CASSLLTEAFF. The CDR3 DNA follows: TGTGCCAGCAGCCTTCTAACTGAAGCTTTCTTT.

The chain combines TRBV19 with TRBJ1-1; possible D gene TRBD1, 5 bases. V was cut by 4 bases and J by 1 base, with 10 bases left in between. The CDR3 loop spans 14 amino acids. Germline CDR1 is LNHDA and CDR2 is SQIVND (reference sequence). CDR3 bases: TGTGCCAGTAGTAAGACAGTTCAGAACACTGAAGCTTTCTTT. This sequence encodes CASSKTVQNTEAFF.

The V call is TRBV27, the J call TRBJ1-1, with D perhaps TRBD1 (5 bases). The CDR3 has 13 amino acids. Trimming removed 2 bases from V and 7 bases from J, with 11 bases in between. Germline CDR1 MNHEY, CDR2 SMNVEV (reference sequence). The CDR3, as DNA: TGTGCCAGCAGTTTAAGGGGTAGTTATGAAGCTTTCTTT. This translates into CASSLRGSYEAFF.

This clone occurred once. CDR3 nucleotides: TGTGCCAGTAGATATATAGACAGGGGGCAGACTGAAGCTTTCTTT. It codes for CASRYIDRGQTEAFF. The J gene is TRBJ1-1, the V gene TRBV19, with 10 positions matching TRBD1. The J segment lost 5 bases and the V segment lost 6 bases, leaving 9 bases of the junction unmatched. The CDR3 runs 15 residues. Germline loops: CDR1 LNHDA, CDR2 SQIVND (reference sequence).